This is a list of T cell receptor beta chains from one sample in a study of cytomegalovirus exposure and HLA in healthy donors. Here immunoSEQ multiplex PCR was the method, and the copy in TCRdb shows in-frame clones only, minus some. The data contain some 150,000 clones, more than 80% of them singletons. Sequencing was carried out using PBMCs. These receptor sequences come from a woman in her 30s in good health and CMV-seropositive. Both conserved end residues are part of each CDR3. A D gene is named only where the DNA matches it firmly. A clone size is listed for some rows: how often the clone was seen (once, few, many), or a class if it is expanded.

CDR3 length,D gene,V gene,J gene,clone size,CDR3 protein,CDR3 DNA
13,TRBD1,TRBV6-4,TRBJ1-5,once,CASSSDRGQPQHF,TGTGCCAGCAGCTCAGACAGGGGTCAGCCCCAGCATTTT
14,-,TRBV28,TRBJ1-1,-,CASRPGQLNTEAFF,TGTGCCAGCAGGCCGGGACAACTAAACACTGAAGCTTTCTTT
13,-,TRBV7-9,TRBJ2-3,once,CASSYTSFDTQYF,TGTGCCAGCAGCTACACTAGCTTCGATACGCAGTATTTT
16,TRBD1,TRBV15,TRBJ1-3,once,CATSGLTGASGNTIYF,TGTGCCACCAGCGGATTGACAGGGGCCTCTGGAAACACCATATATTTT
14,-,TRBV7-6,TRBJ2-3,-,CASSLSGPEDTQYF,TGTGCCAGCAGCCTCTCTGGGCCGGAAGATACGCAGTATTTT
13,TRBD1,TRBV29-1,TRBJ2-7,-,CSARTGGGYEQYF,TGCAGCGCCCGGACAGGGGGCGGATACGAGCAGTACTTC
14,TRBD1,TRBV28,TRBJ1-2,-,CASRAGQANYGYTF,TGTGCCAGCCGGGCGGGACAGGCGAACTATGGCTACACCTTC
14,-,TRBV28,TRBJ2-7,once,CASSPTGSTYEQYF,TGTGCCAGCAGTCCCACAGGTTCCACCTACGAGCAGTACTTC
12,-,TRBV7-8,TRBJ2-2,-,CASSHGTGELFF,TGTGCCAGCAGCCACGGCACCGGGGAGCTGTTTTTT
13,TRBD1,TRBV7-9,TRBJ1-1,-,CASLRTGGTEAFF,TGTGCCAGCCTCAGAACAGGGGGTACTGAAGCTTTCTTT
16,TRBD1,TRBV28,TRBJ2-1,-,CASSRPGQGFYNEQFF,TGTGCCAGCAGCCGTCCGGGACAGGGGTTCTACAATGAGCAGTTCTTC
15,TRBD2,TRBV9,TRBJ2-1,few,CASGRLAGGVDEQFF,TGTGCCAGCGGCCGACTAGCGGGAGGAGTCGATGAGCAGTTCTTC
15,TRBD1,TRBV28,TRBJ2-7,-,CASRHRGQGPREQYF,TGTGCCAGCAGACATAGGGGACAGGGCCCAAGGGAGCAGTACTTC
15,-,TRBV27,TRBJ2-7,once,CASSLGAGLPYEQYF,TGTGCCAGCAGTTTAGGTGCCGGACTCCCGTACGAGCAGTACTTC
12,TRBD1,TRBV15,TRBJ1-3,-,CATRDRPNTIYF,TGTGCCACCCGGGACAGGCCAAACACCATATATTTT
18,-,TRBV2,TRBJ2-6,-,CASSEESVSFSGANVLTF,TGTGCCAGCAGTGAAGAGTCCGTGAGCTTCTCTGGGGCCAACGTCCTGACTTTC
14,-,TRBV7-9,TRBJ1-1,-,CASSTTTWRGEAFF,TGTGCCAGCAGCACGACCACTTGGCGGGGTGAAGCTTTCTTT
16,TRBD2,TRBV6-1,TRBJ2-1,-,CASSAGSGISVFEQFF,TGTGCCAGCAGTGCAGGTAGCGGGATTTCGGTTTTTGAGCAGTTCTTC